This T cell receptor (beta chain) was documented in a study of regulatory T cells in long-lasting Graves disease. CDR1 SGHRS and CDR2 YFSETQ come from the germline V gene. V dropped 0 bases and J dropped 0 bases, with 12 bases sitting between them. The CDR3 is made up of 16 amino acids. Researchers made TCR beta libraries by using iRepertoire HTBI primers and running Arm-PCR on CDR3 regions. Per the study methods: Segment identification across samples yielded around 64 TRBV and more than twelve TRBJ segments. TCRdb analysed the multiplex PCR reads with MiXCR anew, one entry per CDR3 protein. TCRdb's processing, not the authors', yielded these V and J calls. This sample has some 490,000 distinct CDR3 sequences; around 13% occur once, and the top ten carry almost 9%. A word on this clonotype: Its antigen is currently unknown.

Regarding the study as a whole: Analyses excluded thyroid tissue, covering peripheral blood alone.

Noted time point: newly diagnosed GD, antithyroid drugs for less than 3 months. Researchers made the TCR library from RNA that was extracted from PBMCs. The sample was also linked to a second study, of T cells in Graves' hyperthyroidism and ophthalmopathy.

The clonotype was recovered from a woman aged 25-40 years with Graves disease. The J gene is TRBJ1-2, the V gene TRBV5-1; D ambiguous. Sequenced material: peripheral blood mononuclear cells (PBMCs), taken at new diagnosis, from a patient treated with antithyroid drugs. DNA for the CDR3: TGCGCCAGCAGCTTGGAAGGGAACCTAGCTAACTATGGCTACACCTTC. This translates into CASSLEGNLANYGYTF.